These 8 T cell receptor beta chains were sequenced from one sample in a study of cytomegalovirus exposure and HLA in healthy donors. Sequencing used immunoSEQ multiplex PCR; TCRdb keeps in-frame clones, though not all of them. The table shows 230,000 or so clones, with around nine tenths occurring only once. The material sequenced was PBMCs. These receptors were collected from a woman younger than 35 in good health and CMV-seronegative.

For the CDR3, the DNA is TGTGCCAGCAGTCCCCAGACAGGGATGGTTAGCAATCAGCCCCAGCATTTT. It codes for CASSPQTGMVSNQPQHF. This rearrangement joins TRBV28 to TRBJ1-5, with 7 nucleotides matching TRBD1. This CDR3 has 17 amino acids. Trimming cost V 5 bases and J 0 bases; bases outside gene matches: 10. Germline CDR1 reads MDHEN; CDR2 reads SYDVKM.

The chain joins TRBV19 to TRBJ1-2; D is unclear. V was shortened by 4 bases and J by 2 bases, with 8 bases between the two germline ends. Germline assignment: CDR1 LNHDA and CDR2 SQIVND (reference sequence). The CDR3 is 13 amino acids. The CDR3 DNA follows: TGTGCCAGTAGTACTAACAGCAACTATGGCTACACCTTC. Encoded protein: CASSTNSNYGYTF. The full variable domain, completed using reference TRBV19 and TRBJ1-2, is DGGITQSPKYLFRKEGQNVTLSCEQNLNHDAMYWYRQDPGQGLRLIYYSQIVNDFQKGDIAEGYSVSREKKESFPLTVTSAQKNPTAFYLCASSTNSNYGYTFGSGTRLTVV.

The chain has TRBV2 and TRBJ2-1; 12 bases agree with TRBD2. This CDR3 spans 15 amino acids. V shed 6 bases, J shed 9 bases, and the junction held 9 bases outside the gene matches. Germline CDR1 SNHLY, CDR2 FYNNEI. The CDR3 loop reads CASRLTSGSPTEQFF. CDR3 in DNA: TGTGCCAGCAGACTGACTAGCGGGAGCCCTACTGAGCAGTTCTTC. Together with reference TRBV2 and TRBJ2-1, the CDR3 gives the full variable domain: EPEVTQTPSHQVTQMGQEVILRCVPISNHLYFYWYRQILGQKVEFLVSFYNNEISEKSEIFDDQFSVERPDGSNFTLKIRSTKLEDSAMYFCASRLTSGSPTEQFFGPGTRLTVL.

J is TRBJ2-3 and V is TRBV6-5; TRBD2 agrees at 7 bases. The CDR3 extends over 15 amino acids. Germline loops: CDR1 MNHEY, CDR2 SVGAGI. Trimming took 4 bases from V and 4 from J; bases not matched to a gene: 8. DNA of the CDR3: TGTGCCAGCAGTTCCCGGGCAGCGGGATCAGATACGCAGTATTTT. This gives the protein CASSSRAAGSDTQYF.

As DNA, the CDR3 is TGCGCCAGCAGCCAATTTCCAACTAGCGGGACTTACGAGCAGTACTTC. It yields the protein CASSQFPTSGTYEQYF. The chain couples TRBV5-1 to TRBJ2-7, with 10 bases lining up with TRBD2. V trimming: 4 bases; J trimming: 4 bases; junction bases outside the gene matches: 11. Germline loops: CDR1 SGHRS, CDR2 YFSETQ. The CDR3 length is 16 residues.

This clone was detected only once. The V and J genes are TRBV7-2 and TRBJ2-7, with D uncertain. The V end was cut by 1 base, the J end by 2 bases, with 9 bases between. CDR1 is SGHTA and CDR2 is FQGNSA in the germline V gene. The length of the CDR3 is 14 residues. CDR3 amino acids: CASSLETLTYEQYF. CDR3 in DNA: TGTGCCAGCAGCTTAGAAACTCTAACCTACGAGCAGTACTTC.

V usage is TRBV11-1 and J usage is TRBJ1-1; 8 positions agree with TRBD1. The CDR3 is 15 residues long. Germline V CDR1 and CDR2: SGHAT, FQDESV (reference sequence). Trimming cost V 1 base and J 3 bases; bases outside gene matches: 4. CDR3 DNA: TGTGCCAGCAGCTTAGGCAGGGGGCCTGACACTGAAGCTTTCTTT. Protein sequence: CASSLGRGPDTEAFF.

In this sample, this clone turned up a few times. The V call is TRBV28, the J call TRBJ2-1; 9 bases align to TRBD1. V lost 10 bases, J lost 2 bases, and 9 bases stayed unmatched. Germline V gene data show CDR1 as MDHEN and CDR2 as SYDVKM. This CDR3 contains 15 residues. DNA for the CDR3: TGTGCCACCACACAGGGGGCGCGCACCTACAATGAGCAGTTCTTC. As protein: CATTQGARTYNEQFF.